One sample yielded the 27 T cell receptor beta chains listed below, sequenced in a study of blood T cell repertoires in COVID-19. The method was immunoSEQ multiplex PCR; TCRdb's version includes in-frame clones alone and lacks a portion of them. The sample records under 250,000 clones, 80% to 90% being singletons. Sequencing used PBMCs or T cells enriched from blood (not recorded which). All receptors come from a woman aged 18-30 years in a cohort exposed to, infected with or recovered from COVID-19 (not recorded which).

V is TRBV3-1 (or the pseudogene TRBV3-2) and J is TRBJ2-5; 12 bases map to TRBD1. Per the germline V gene, CDR1 is LGHDT and CDR2 is YNNKEL (reference sequence). The CDR3 spans 18 residues. The J segment lost 5 bases and the V segment lost 0 bases, leaving 10 bases of the junction unmatched. The CDR3 nucleotides are TGTGCCAGCAGCCAAGATCCTGGGACAGGGGGCGATTGGGAGACCCAGTACTTC. Translated, it gives CASSQDPGTGGDWETQYF.

The chain joins TRBV5-1 to TRBJ1-1; 9 bases map to TRBD1. V dropped 2 bases and J dropped 5; count of bases not matched to a gene: 4. This CDR3 has 14 residues. CDR1 and CDR2 (germline): SGHRS, YFSETQ. The CDR3 nucleotides read TGCGCCAGCAGCTTCACAGGGGGCGCGACTGAAGCTTTCTTT. It yields the protein CASSFTGGATEAFF.

The chain joins TRBV20-1 to TRBJ2-1; D ambiguous. Trimming cost V 2 bases and J 4 bases, with 3 bases left between them. This CDR3 comprises 11 residues. Germline-derived CDR1 and CDR2 are DFQATT and SNEGSKA (reference sequence). The CDR3 nucleotides are TGCAGTGCTAGACAATACAATGAGCAGTTCTTC. Protein sequence: CSARQYNEQFF.

V is TRBV4-1 and J is TRBJ1-1, with D possibly TRBD1 on 5 matching bases. The CDR3 runs to 17 residues. CDR1 is MGHRA, CDR2 YSYEKL, per germline. The V gene lost 2 bases and the J gene lost 1 base, with 17 bases spanning the gap. This CDR3 reads CASSQSGTRPTNTEAFF. The CDR3 DNA reads TGCGCCAGCAGCCAATCAGGGACTCGTCCAACGAACACTGAAGCTTTCTTT.

The genes are TRBV3-1 (or the pseudogene TRBV3-2) and TRBJ2-2; perhaps TRBD2 as D (6 bases). The germline CDR1 and CDR2 sequences are LGHDT and YNNKEL (reference sequence). The CDR3 totals 17 residues. V lost 4 bases, J lost 0 bases, and 15 bases lay in between. CDR3 region: CASSPPTGLTNTGELFF. In DNA, the CDR3 is TGTGCCAGCAGCCCCCCGACGGGACTTACGAACACCGGGGAGCTGTTTTTT.

The J gene is TRBJ1-6, the V gene TRBV5-6; D gene uncertain. Germline-derived CDR1 and CDR2 are SGHDT and YYEEEE. The CDR3 consists of 15 residues. Trimming removed 0 bases from V and 10 bases from J, with 14 bases in between. The CDR3 region has the DNA TGTGCCAGCAGCTTGGCTCTGTTTCGGGAGTCACCCCTCCACTTT. It encodes CASSLALFRESPLHF.

The rearrangement uses TRBV6-5 and TRBJ1-2; D is perhaps TRBD1 (6 bases). The V end lost 4 bases, the J end lost 6 bases, and 12 bases lay between the germline ends. The germline CDR1 and CDR2 sequences are MNHEY and SVGAGI. The CDR3 is made up of 13 amino acids. The CDR3, as DNA: TGTGCCAGCAGTTTCGGGACACTAGATGGCTACACCTTC. It yields the protein CASSFGTLDGYTF.

The V and J genes are TRBV19 and TRBJ1-2; 12 nucleotides line up with TRBD1. The CDR3 length is 15 residues. Germline-derived CDR1 and CDR2 are LNHDA and SQIVND (reference sequence). V lost 5 bases and J lost 4; bases outside the gene matches: 5. In DNA form, the CDR3 reads TGTGCCAGTAGTTATGGGACAGGGGGCCCCTATGGCTACACCTTC. This translates into CASSYGTGGPYGYTF.

The chain uses TRBV4-1 and TRBJ1-5; 9 positions agree with TRBD1. CDR3 length equals 15 residues. The germline V gene has CDR1 MGHRA and CDR2 YSYEKL. J lost 7 bases, V lost 1 base, and 5 bases had no gene match. The CDR3 DNA reads as TGCGCCAGCAGCCAAGTGGACAGGGGAAAACAGCCCCAGCATTTT. This translates into CASSQVDRGKQPQHF.

The V and J genes are TRBV14 and TRBJ2-1; tentatively, D is TRBD2 (5 bases). This CDR3 has 16 amino acids. Trimming took off 0 bases at V and 0 bases at J, with 9 bases between the two ends. The germline gives CDR1 SGHDN, CDR2 FVKESK. CDR3 sequence reads: CASSQEAGYSYNEQFF. CDR3 bases: TGTGCCAGCAGCCAAGAGGCGGGCTACTCCTACAATGAGCAGTTCTTC.

This clone was detected only once. This chain connects TRBV19 to TRBJ2-3, with D hard to call. V lost 8 bases and J 0 bases, leaving 3 bases between the germline ends. Germline CDR1 is LNHDA and CDR2 is SQIVND (reference sequence). This CDR3 spans 11 amino acids. The CDR3 protein is CASLSTDTQYF. DNA for the CDR3: TGTGCCAGTCTCAGCACAGATACGCAGTATTTT.

The genes are TRBV28 and TRBJ1-5; TRBD1 is a possible D gene (6 bases). Trimming left V 3 bases short and J 2 bases short, with 14 bases between. The CDR3 spans 16 residues. Germline CDR1 reads MDHEN; CDR2 reads SYDVKM. CDR3 DNA sequence: TGTGCCAGCAGTTTTGGGGGGGCGCGGGGCAATCAGCCCCAGCATTTT. It yields the protein CASSFGGARGNQPQHF.

The chain joins TRBV28 to TRBJ2-5; D gene uncertain. CDR1 and CDR2 from the germline V gene are MDHEN and SYDVKM. CDR3 length equals 17 residues. The V gene lost 4 bases and the J gene lost 1 base, with 19 bases spanning the gap. The CDR3 sequence is CASSSTRGKPPQETQYF. The CDR3 bases are TGTGCCAGCAGTTCCACACGAGGCAAACCTCCCCAAGAGACCCAGTACTTC. Variable domain in full (rest from reference TRBV28 and TRBJ2-5): DVKVTQSSRYLVKRTGEKVFLECVQDMDHENMFWYRQDPGLGLRLIYFSYDVKMKEKGDIPEGYSVSREKKERFSLILESASTNQTSMYLCASSSTRGKPPQETQYFGPGTRLLVL.

This clone occurred a few times. The chain recombines TRBV5-4 with TRBJ2-7, with D perhaps TRBD1 (6 bases). Trimming took off 5 bases at V and 5 bases at J, with 17 bases between the two ends. The CDR3 has 14 residues. Germline V gives CDR1 SGHNT, CDR2 YYREEE (reference sequence). Here the CDR3 reads CASSYAGAGDEQYF. The CDR3 nucleotides read TGTGCCAGCAGTTACGCAGGGGCCGGTGACGAGCAGTACTTC.

The chain recombines TRBV7-3 with TRBJ2-3; weak D call: TRBD2 (6 bases). Germline-derived CDR1 and CDR2 are SGHTA and FQGTGA. The CDR3 runs 16 residues. V lost 5 bases, J lost 2 bases, and 17 bases lay in between. CDR3 in DNA: TGTGCCAGCAGCCGCTTTGGGGGGTCCGACACAGATACGCAGTATTTT. Translation: CASSRFGGSDTDTQYF.

The chain uses TRBV10-3 and TRBJ1-1; D is unclear. This CDR3 region has 13 residues. V lost 7 bases and J lost 3, with 12 bases in between. The germline V gene encodes CDR1 ENHRY and CDR2 SYGVKD. The CDR3 is CAITTDVDTEAFF. Written as DNA, the CDR3 is TGTGCCATCACCACAGATGTTGACACTGAAGCTTTCTTT.

The chain is built from TRBV3-1 (or the pseudogene TRBV3-2) and TRBJ2-5, with D hard to call. Germline assignment: CDR1 LGHDT and CDR2 YNNKEL (reference sequence). The CDR3 is 14 amino acids. V was trimmed by 2 bases and J by 1 base, leaving 8 bases between them. The CDR3 coding sequence is TGTGCCAGCAGCCAACAGACACTCCAAGAGACCCAGTACTTC. Translated: CASSQQTLQETQYF.

This chain uses TRBV2 with TRBJ2-7; 11 nucleotides line up with TRBD1. The germline CDR1 and CDR2 sequences are SNHLY and FYNNEI. V lost 3 bases to trimming and J lost 6 bases; unmatched junction nucleotides: 4. This CDR3 is built from 14 residues. The CDR3 DNA follows: TGTGCCAGCAGTGATTGGACAGGGGGCCTCGAGCAGTACTTC. Residues: CASSDWTGGLEQYF.

V is TRBV19 and J is TRBJ1-5, with D maybe TRBD1 (6 bases). The germline V and J ends were trimmed by 5 bases and 0 bases, with 17 bases remaining between them. The V gene's germline CDR1 is LNHDA and CDR2 SQIVND (reference sequence). This CDR3 comprises 17 residues. CDR3 in amino acids: CASSPGHLTRSNQPQHF. Here the CDR3 DNA reads TGTGCCAGTAGTCCGGGACACCTTACTCGTAGCAATCAGCCCCAGCATTTT. The complete variable domain, with remaining parts taken from reference TRBV19 and TRBJ1-5, reads DGGITQSPKYLFRKEGQNVTLSCEQNLNHDAMYWYRQDPGQGLRLIYYSQIVNDFQKGDIAEGYSVSREKKESFPLTVTSAQKNPTAFYLCASSPGHLTRSNQPQHFGDGTRLSIL.

V gene TRBV10-3 combines with J gene TRBJ2-2; D unresolved. The CDR3 is made up of 14 amino acids. The germline V and J ends were trimmed by 2 bases and 2 bases, with 6 bases remaining between them. From germline, CDR1 is ENHRY and CDR2 SYGVKD. CDR3 region: CAISEGGNTGELFF. The CDR3 bases are TGTGCCATCAGTGAGGGTGGCAACACCGGGGAGCTGTTTTTT.

V usage is TRBV24-1 and J usage is TRBJ1-2; D is perhaps TRBD1 (6 bases). The CDR3 has 15 residues. Germline CDR1 reads KGHDR; CDR2 reads SFDVKD. V gave up 4 bases and J gave up 7 bases, with 18 bases separating them. The DNA for the CDR3 is TGTGCCACCAGTGAAGGTCAGGGGCGGTTCTCTGGCTACACCTTC. Amino acids: CATSEGQGRFSGYTF.

CDR3 bases: TGCGCCAGCAGCTTGAGCAGGGATTTGAACACTGAAGCTTTCTTT. This translates into CASSLSRDLNTEAFF. J is TRBJ1-1 and V is TRBV5-1; weak D call: TRBD1 (5 bases). This CDR3 has 15 residues. Looked up from germline, CDR1 is SGHRS and CDR2 is YFSETQ. V lost 1 base and J lost 0, with 10 bases in between.

J is TRBJ1-2 and V is TRBV21-1; TRBD1 is taken as the D call from the table, unchecked against the DNA. TRBV21-1 is annotated as a pseudogene. The CDR3 loop spans 17 amino acids. The CDR3 is CASSKFGAGGSVYGYTF. Written as DNA, the CDR3 is TGTGCCAGCAGCAAATTTGGGGCAGGGGGCTCAGTCTATGGCTACACCTTC.

The chain couples TRBV10-2 to TRBJ2-7, with TRBD2 matching over 7 bases. The junction had 2 bases not matched to a gene; V was cut back by 6 bases and J by 3 bases. The germline V gene encodes CDR1 WSHSY and CDR2 SAAADI. The length of the CDR3 is 12 residues. The DNA of the CDR3 is TGCGCCAGCAGGAGCGGGAACTACGAGCAGTACTTC. Translated: CASRSGNYEQYF.

The chain carries TRBV19 and TRBJ1-3; D is unresolved. Trimming pared 5 bases from V and 4 bases from J, leaving 6 bases between. Germline CDR1 is LNHDA and CDR2 is SQIVND (reference sequence). CDR3 size: 12 residues. The CDR3 DNA reads TGTGCCAGTAGTGGAGGGGGAAACACCATATATTTT. Protein: CASSGGGNTIYF.

Comments on this clone: Compared with germline, one end of the junction differs, possibly owing to a read error. The chain has TRBV5-6 and TRBJ1-4; tentatively, D is TRBD1 (6 bases). The V gene's germline CDR1 is SGHDT and CDR2 YYEEEE. The CDR3 length is 12 residues. The CDR3 loop reads CASSSPNQDSLF. CDR3 in DNA: TGTGCCAGCAGCTCTCCAAACCAGGACAGTCTATTT. Looking up the rest from reference TRBV5-6 and TRBJ1-4 gives the full variable domain: DAGVTQSPTHLIKTRGQQVTLRCSPKSGHDTVSWYQQALGQGPQFIFQYYEEEERQRGNFPDRFSGHQFPNYSSELNVNALLLGDSALYLCASSSPNQDSLFGSGTQLSVL.

V usage is TRBV27 and J usage is TRBJ2-1; D may be TRBD1 (6 bases). Germline V gene lookup returns CDR1 MNHEY and CDR2 SMNVEV (reference sequence). With 5 bases removed from V and 7 bases from J, the gap between germline ends came to 18 bases. This CDR3 is built from 15 residues. The CDR3 bases are TGTGCCAGCAGTCCCACAGGGAATTCGTGGAATGAGCAGTTCTTC. It specifies CASSPTGNSWNEQFF.